These T cell receptor beta chains were read from a single sample in a study of T cell responses to AZD1222 COVID-19 vaccine. Repertoires were generated with immunoSEQ multiplex PCR, while TCRdb's copy carries only in-frame clones and drops some. Among about 100,000 clones, roughly nine tenths were seen once, and the ten largest hold 3.5% to 4.5%. The source was peripheral blood, collected on day 0 of AZD1222 vaccination. The source is an adult in good health. Both conserved end residues are part of each CDR3. Each record gives: J gene, clone size, V gene, CDR3 length, D gene, CDR3 DNA, CDR3 protein. The D gene is left open where the match is weak. Not every row has a clone size; where given, it reads once, few, many or a size class.

TRBJ1-4 | NA | TRBV30 | 11 | NA | TGTGCCTGGAGGCTGAGTGAAAAACTGTTTTTT | CAWRLSEKLFF
TRBJ1-6 | NA | TRBV27 | 16 | TRBD1 | TGTGCCAGCAGTCCACGCCCAGGACAGGGACATTCACCCCTCCACTTT | CASSPRPGQGHSPLHF
TRBJ2-5 | NA | TRBV6-6 | 15 | NA | TGTGCCAGCAGTACCCGTGGATCTTACGAAGAGACCCAGTACTTC | CASSTRGSYEETQYF
TRBJ2-1 | NA | TRBV7-2 | 17 | TRBD2 | TGTGCCAGCAGCTTCGGACTAGCACAAAGCAAATACAATGAGCAGTTCTTC | CASSFGLAQSKYNEQFF
TRBJ1-5 | NA | TRBV7-2 | 14 | TRBD1 | TGTGCCAGCAGCCCCAGGGGGACCAATCAGCCCCAGCATTTT | CASSPRGTNQPQHF
TRBJ1-3 | NA | TRBV9 | 15 | TRBD1 | TGTGCCAGCAGCCAGGGGGACAGTCCTGGAAACACCATATATTTT | CASSQGDSPGNTIYF
TRBJ1-2 | NA | TRBV4-3 | 15 | TRBD1 | TGCGCCAGCAGCCAAATCCGGACAGGGGGCTCTGGCTACACCTTC | CASSQIRTGGSGYTF
TRBJ1-6 | NA | TRBV19 | 16 | NA | TGTGCCAGTAGTATCTCGGAGGGAACAAGGTCTTCACCCCTCCACTTT | CASSISEGTRSSPLHF
TRBJ1-5 | NA | TRBV12-3/TRBV12-4 | 13 | NA | TGTGCCAGCAGCCCGCCAGGGGTTCAGCCCCAGCATTTT | CASSPPGVQPQHF
TRBJ1-3 | NA | TRBV18 | 18 | NA | TGTGCCAGCTCACGTCGGACGGATCGAATGAGGTCTGGAAACACCATATATTTT | CASSRRTDRMRSGNTIYF
TRBJ1-5 | NA | TRBV12-3/TRBV12-4 | 13 | NA | TGTGCCAGCAGGTCGGGGCTGATCGGGCCCCAGCATTTT | CASRSGLIGPQHF
TRBJ2-1 | once | TRBV2 | 14 | NA | TGTGCCAGCAGTGAAGCTGTTTGGGCTAGGTTGGCGTTCTTC | CASSEAVWARLAFF
TRBJ2-2 | NA | TRBV7-6 | 17 | TRBD1 | TGTGCCAGCAGCTTAGGGGGCGGACAGGCCTCGGGCGGGGAGCTGTTTTTT | CASSLGGGQASGGELFF
TRBJ1-6 | NA | TRBV7-2 | 16 | TRBD1 | TGTGCCAGCATCCCCCTACCGGGACAGGGAAATTCACCCCTCCACTTT | CASIPLPGQGNSPLHF
TRBJ1-2 | NA | TRBV7-7 | 17 | TRBD1 | TGTGCCAGCAGCCCCGGGGTGGGGACAGGGGGCAACTATGGCTACACCTTC | CASSPGVGTGGNYGYTF
TRBJ1-2 | NA | TRBV27 | 13 | NA | TGTGCCAGCAGTTTCCGGGGGATTGCTGGCTACACCTTC | CASSFRGIAGYTF
TRBJ2-4 | NA | TRBV2 | 15 | NA | TGTGCCAGCAGTGAAAGAGGGACCGATAACTACATTCAGTACTTC | CASSERGTDNYIQYF
TRBJ2-7 | NA | TRBV5-4 | 15 | NA | TGTGCCAGCAGCCTCGGGACGTTATCCTCCTACGAGCAGTACTTC | CASSLGTLSSYEQYF
TRBJ1-3 | NA | TRBV7-2 | 15 | NA | TGTGCCAGCAGCTTAGCGCTCAAGGGGCGAAACACCATATATTTT | CASSLALKGRNTIYF
TRBJ1-6 | NA | TRBV7-2 | 13 | NA | TGTGCCAGCGGGCCAGTCTCTAATTCACCCCTCCACTTT | CASGPVSNSPLHF
TRBJ1-5 | NA | TRBV11-2 | 14 | NA | TGTGCCAGCAGCCCGACGGATAGCAATCAGCCCCAGCATTTT | CASSPTDSNQPQHF
TRBJ1-6 | NA | TRBV5-1 | 14 | NA | TGCGCCAGTGCAGCGAGCTCCTATAATTCACCCCTCCACTTT | CASAASSYNSPLHF
TRBJ2-5 | NA | TRBV5-1 | 13 | NA | TGCGCCAGCAGCTTGGCCGGGGTTAGCCCCCAGTACTTC | CASSLAGVSPQYF
TRBJ2-7 | NA | TRBV7-2 | 16 | TRBD1 | TGTGCCAGCAGCTTCTCCGGGACAGGGTGGGCCTACGAGCAGTACTTC | CASSFSGTGWAYEQYF
TRBJ1-4 | NA | TRBV6-5 | 15 | NA | TGTGCCAGCAGACAAGGACGGACAACTAATGAAAAACTGTTTTTT | CASRQGRTTNEKLFF
TRBJ1-1 | NA | TRBV29-1 | 15 | NA | TGCAGCGTGGCGAGGTCCAGGGCTTTGAACACTGAAGCTTTCTTT | CSVARSRALNTEAFF
TRBJ1-1 | NA | TRBV7-9 | 12 | NA | TGTGCCAGCAGCTCCAAGGACTTTGCGGGAATCTTT | CASSSKDFAGIF
TRBJ1-1 | NA | TRBV7-2 | 18 | TRBD1 | TGTGCCAGCAGCCACCGTCCTGGGACAGGGGGCGTATACACTGAAGCTTTCTTT | CASSHRPGTGGVYTEAFF
TRBJ1-5 | NA | TRBV18 | 14 | TRBD1 | TGTGCCAGCTCACGGGACAGGAGGAATCAGCCCCAGCATTTT | CASSRDRRNQPQHF
TRBJ2-2 | NA | TRBV7-2 | 13 | NA | TGTGCCAGCAGCTTAGTAGACGGGGGGGAGCTGTTTTTT | CASSLVDGGELFF
TRBJ1-3 | NA | TRBV18 | 15 | NA | TGTGCCAGCTCACCACCGTCAGGCCACGGAAACACCATATATTTT | CASSPPSGHGNTIYF
TRBJ2-3 | NA | TRBV7-9 | 14 | TRBD1 | TGTGCCAGCAGCTTAGACAGGGGGGAGGATACGCAGTATTTT | CASSLDRGEDTQYF
TRBJ1-1 | NA | TRBV7-9 | 11 | NA | TGTGCCAGCAGTATATACACTGAAGCTTTCTTT | CASSIYTEAFF
TRBJ1-2 | NA | TRBV28 | 13 | TRBD1 | TGTGCCAGCAGTCCGGGACAGGGTTATGGCTACACCTTC | CASSPGQGYGYTF
TRBJ1-5 | NA | TRBV7-2 | 15 | TRBD1 | TGTGCCAGCAGCTTGAGGACAGGGGGCCATCAGCCCCAGCATTTT | CASSLRTGGHQPQHF
TRBJ1-1 | NA | TRBV10-3 | 15 | NA | TGTGCCATCAGTGCGAAGGAGGGCGAGAACACTGAAGCTTTCTTT | CAISAKEGENTEAFF
TRBJ2-2 | NA | TRBV7-7 | 16 | TRBD1 | TGTGCCAGCAGCCCTTGGGGGACAGGGGACACCGGGGAGCTGTTTTTT | CASSPWGTGDTGELFF
TRBJ2-1 | NA | TRBV6-4 | 16 | TRBD1 | TGTGCCAGCAGTGAGCGACAGGGGATACCTTACAATGAGCAGTTCTTC | CASSERQGIPYNEQFF
TRBJ2-7 | NA | TRBV6-6 | 15 | NA | TGTGCCAGCAGTTACGGCCCCCGTAGGGGATGGGAGCAGTACTTC | CASSYGPRRGWEQYF
TRBJ1-4 | NA | TRBV7-6 | 15 | NA | TGTGCCAGCAGCTTGATACAGGGTGGTAATGAAAAACTGTTTTTT | CASSLIQGGNEKLFF